The 25 T cell receptor beta chains below all came from one sample that was sequenced in a study of cytomegalovirus exposure and HLA in healthy donors. Researchers ran the PCR with 60 Vbeta and 13 Jbeta primers. Data came from immunoSEQ multiplex PCR; TCRdb stores just in-frame clones and leaves some out. The sample records under 200,000 clones, approximately 76% being singletons. Sequenced material: PBMCs. These receptors all come from a man aged 55 to 69 in good health and CMV-seronegative.

This chain connects TRBV30 to TRBJ1-2, with D tentatively TRBD1 (5 bases). There are 16 residues in the CDR3. Germline loops: CDR1 GTSNPN, CDR2 SVGIG (reference sequence). The V and J ends lost 1 base and 6 bases respectively, with 21 bases between them. The CDR3 protein is CAWSAHSGAKWDGYTF. In DNA, the CDR3 is TGTGCCTGGAGTGCCCACAGCGGGGCTAAATGGGATGGCTACACCTTC.

The gene calls are TRBV6-5 and TRBJ2-5; 8 bases align to TRBD1. The CDR3 contains 16 residues. Germline trimming cut 0 bases from V and 5 bases from J; bases unmatched to any gene: 8. CDR1 and CDR2 from the germline V gene are MNHEY and SVGAGI. CDR3 sequence reads: CASSYSRPYRGETQYF. The CDR3 nucleotides are TGTGCCAGCAGTTACTCCCGACCTTACAGGGGGGAGACCCAGTACTTC.

J is TRBJ2-1 and V is TRBV5-4, with TRBD1 identical over 8 bases. The V gene's germline CDR1 is SGHNT and CDR2 YYREEE (reference sequence). This CDR3 spans 15 amino acids. The junction had 5 bases not matched to a gene; V was cut back by 3 bases and J by 3 bases. The CDR3 nucleotides read TGTGCCAGCAGCTCCCAGACAGGGGTCTACAATGAGCAGTTCTTC. Translation gives CASSSQTGVYNEQFF.

This chain uses TRBV6-1 with TRBJ2-3; no clear D. Deletions cut 4 bases from V and 1 base from J, with 12 bases between. The CDR3 is 15 residues long. Germline CDR1 MNHNS, CDR2 SASEGT. The CDR3 DNA follows: TGTGCCAGCAGTGGTCCCTCCCCTGGCACAGATACGCAGTATTTT. Protein sequence: CASSGPSPGTDTQYF.

The gene calls are TRBV30 and TRBJ1-5, with unresolved D. CDR3 size: 15 residues. V was clipped by 3 bases and J by 1 base, with 13 bases between them. CDR1 and CDR2 from the germline V gene are GTSNPN and SVGIG (reference sequence). The CDR3 spells CAWRPPGSSNQPQHF. The CDR3 DNA reads TGTGCCTGGAGACCCCCGGGATCCAGCAATCAGCCCCAGCATTTT. Full variable domain (remainder filled in from reference TRBV30 and TRBJ1-5): SQTIHQWPATLVQPVGSPLSLECTVEGTSNPNLYWYRQAAGRGLQLLFYSVGIGQISSEVPQNLSASRPQDRQFILSSKKLLLSDSGFYLCAWRPPGSSNQPQHFGDGTRLSIL.

Points on this clone: One end of the junction fails to match germline, which may point to a read error. The chain uses TRBV7-9 and TRBJ1-1; TRBD1 agrees at 7 bases. The CDR3 length is 14 residues. CDR1 SEHNR and CDR2 FQNEAQ come from the germline V gene (reference sequence). The CDR3 nucleotides read TGTTCCAGCAGCTTAGCAGGGGGGGTTACTGAAGCTTTCTTT. As protein: CSSSLAGGVTEAFF.

This chain connects TRBV7-8 to TRBJ2-7, with TRBD2 identical over 9 bases. After removal of 3 bases from V and 3 bases from J, the junction contained 6 bases not matched to a gene. In germline, CDR1 is SGHVS, CDR2 FQNEAQ. CDR3 length: 15 amino acids. Written as DNA, the CDR3 is TGTGCCAGCAGCTTCGCTAGCGGGATTATCTACGAGCAGTACTTC. As protein: CASSFASGIIYEQYF.

This sequence joins TRBV30 and TRBJ2-5, with a tentative D call TRBD1 (6 bases). From germline, CDR1 is GTSNPN and CDR2 SVGIG (reference sequence). V gave up 2 bases and J gave up 5 bases, with 24 bases separating them. The CDR3 runs to 17 residues. The chain's CDR3 is CAWSPPGARVVGETQYF. The CDR3 nucleotides are TGTGCCTGGAGTCCTCCAGGGGCGCGCGTTGTGGGGGAGACCCAGTACTTC.

V is TRBV7-2 and J is TRBJ2-3; D is unclear. CDR1 and CDR2 from the germline V gene are SGHTA and FQGNSA. The CDR3 extends over 12 amino acids. Trimming left V 5 bases short and J 8 bases short, with 11 bases between. The DNA of the CDR3 is TGTGCCAGCAGCCAAAAGCCGAGTACGCAGTATTTT. As protein: CASSQKPSTQYF. Full variable domain (rest looked up from reference TRBV7-2 and TRBJ2-3): GAGVSQSPSNKVTEKGKDVELRCDPISGHTALYWYRQSLGQGLEFLIYFQGNSAPDKSGLPSDRFSAERTGGSVSTLTIQRTQQEDSAVYLCASSQKPSTQYFGPGTRLTVL.

This chain joins TRBV4-3 and TRBJ1-4, with D possibly being TRBD1 (6 bases). Per germline, CDR1 LGHNA and CDR2 YSLEER. CDR3 length: 14 residues. V lost 4 bases and J lost 4, with 10 bases in between. CDR3 sequence (DNA): TGCGCCAGCAGCCCGACAGGCCTTAATGAAAAACTGTTTTTT. This encodes CASSPTGLNEKLFF.

J is TRBJ2-1 and V is TRBV4-3, with D maybe TRBD1 (5 bases). Germline CDR1 is LGHNA and CDR2 is YSLEER. Trimming took 7 bases from V and 7 from J, leaving 17 bases between them. This CDR3 has 14 residues. CDR3 loop: CASTPDPRGNEQFF. The CDR3 nucleotides read TGCGCCAGCACCCCAGATCCTAGGGGAAATGAGCAGTTCTTC.

The chain carries TRBV28 and TRBJ2-2; 9 bases map to TRBD2. The CDR3 totals 14 residues. The germline V gene encodes CDR1 MDHEN and CDR2 SYDVKM. Trimming took 8 bases from V and 5 from J; bases not matched to a gene: 6. Here the CDR3 reads CASPPAGGTGELFF. The DNA of the CDR3 is TGTGCCAGCCCTCCAGCGGGAGGAACCGGGGAGCTGTTTTTT.

The rearrangement links TRBV27 to TRBJ2-2; the match to TRBD2 covers 7 bases. The ends lost 7 bases at V and 3 bases at J; junction bases unmatched: 5. This CDR3 comprises 14 residues. In germline, CDR1 is MNHEY, CDR2 SMNVEV (reference sequence). CDR3 residues: CASNRAGYTGELFF. The CDR3 DNA reads as TGTGCCAGCAATCGAGCGGGATACACCGGGGAGCTGTTTTTT.

The V gene is TRBV19, the J gene TRBJ2-1, with 8 bases matching TRBD2. CDR3 size: 15 residues. Germline V gives CDR1 LNHDA, CDR2 SQIVND (reference sequence). V lost 7 bases to trimming and J lost 10 bases; unmatched junction nucleotides: 15. The CDR3 loop reads CASTIFVGGAVEQFF. CDR3 DNA: TGTGCCAGTACAATCTTTGTCGGGGGGGCTGTAGAGCAGTTCTTC.

The chain combines TRBV6-1 with TRBJ1-1; a weak D match, TRBD1 (6 bases). The CDR3 sequence is 13 residues long. The V end was cut by 8 bases, the J end by 2 bases, with 12 bases between. The germline V gene encodes CDR1 MNHNS and CDR2 SASEGT. In nucleotides, the CDR3 is TGTGCCAGCGGGGGCGCGTTCAACACTGAAGCTTTCTTT. Protein: CASGGAFNTEAFF.

CDR3 bases: TGTGCCAGCAGTTTGGCGGGGGCCGCCTCCTACGAGCAGTACTTC. It specifies CASSLAGAASYEQYF. The chain combines TRBV27 with TRBJ2-7, with a tentative D call TRBD2 (7 bases). The CDR3 sequence is 15 residues long. Trimming stripped 3 bases from V and 0 bases from J, with 12 bases between. Germline CDR1 is MNHEY and CDR2 is SMNVEV (reference sequence).

This chain connects TRBV15 to TRBJ1-2; D call uncertain. CDR3 length equals 17 residues. The germline CDR1 and CDR2 sequences are LNHNV and YYDKDF (reference sequence). Deletions cut 0 bases from V and 4 bases from J, with 18 bases between. The DNA of the CDR3 is TGTGCCACCAGCAGAGATCCTACAGCCTCTATCCCCTATGGCTACACCTTC. Its protein is CATSRDPTASIPYGYTF.

With regard to this clone: An end of the junction differs from the germline gene, which may be a read error. This rearrangement joins TRBV7-9 to TRBJ2-7; D might be TRBD2 (7 bases). Germline CDR1 SEHNR, CDR2 FQNEAQ (reference sequence). The CDR3 totals 15 residues. CDR3 sequence reads: CSSSNGGRATYEQYF. The CDR3 DNA follows: TGTTCCAGCAGCAACGGGGGGCGCGCGACCTACGAGCAGTACTTC.

This sequence joins TRBV28 and TRBJ2-2, with D unclear. Germline lookup yields CDR1 MDHEN and CDR2 SYDVKM. This CDR3 has 13 residues. The V and J ends lost 5 bases and 4 bases respectively, with 8 bases between them. CDR3: CASSTPGTGELFF. The CDR3 bases are TGTGCCAGCAGTACACCGGGCACCGGGGAGCTGTTTTTT.

The chain uses TRBV18 and TRBJ2-7; the match to TRBD1 covers 8 bases. Germline V CDR1 and CDR2: KGHSH, LQKENI. Trimming took 5 bases from V and 7 from J; bases not matched to a gene: 7. This CDR3 is built from 13 residues. In nucleotides, the CDR3 is TGTGCCAGCTCATCTTCAGGGGGCAGGGAGCAGTACTTC. It codes for CASSSSGGREQYF.

The rearrangement uses TRBV9 and TRBJ1-2, with a tentative D call TRBD1 (6 bases). CDR1 is SGDLS, CDR2 YYNGEE, per germline. V was cut by 5 bases and J by 7 bases, with 21 bases left in between. The CDR3 runs to 15 residues. DNA of the CDR3: TGTGCCAGCAGGGCGGACAGTAGCGCTTCTGCTGGCTACACCTTC. It specifies CASRADSSASAGYTF.

This clone was seen once. The chain combines TRBV9 with TRBJ2-7, with D possibly TRBD1 on 5 matching bases. The CDR3 consists of 19 residues. Germline lookup yields CDR1 SGDLS and CDR2 YYNGEE. Trimming took 0 bases from V and 6 from J, leaving 28 bases between them. CDR3 sequence: CASSVEGPLRFRVHPEQYF. In nucleotides, the CDR3 is TGTGCCAGCAGCGTAGAGGGGCCATTACGCTTTCGTGTTCATCCCGAGCAGTACTTC.

This clone was recorded a few times. The chain uses TRBV18 and TRBJ2-3; 13 nucleotides align to TRBD2. V gave up 3 bases and J gave up 6 bases; unmatched junction bases: 6. This CDR3 is 16 amino acids long. CDR1 and CDR2 from the germline V gene are KGHSH and LQKENI. The CDR3 bases are TGTGCCAGCTCACCCCGACTAGCGGGAGGTACGGATACGCAGTATTTT. Translation gives CASSPRLAGGTDTQYF.

V usage is TRBV7-7 and J usage is TRBJ2-2; D remains unclear. CDR1 and CDR2 from the germline V gene are SSHAT and FNYEAQ (reference sequence). V lost 0 bases and J lost 2, with 10 bases in between. This CDR3 contains 16 residues. DNA of the CDR3: TGTGCCAGCAGCTTAGCGTTTAACAGAAACACCGGGGAGCTGTTTTTT. Protein sequence: CASSLAFNRNTGELFF. The complete variable domain, with remaining parts taken from reference TRBV7-7 and TRBJ2-2, reads GAGVSQSPRYKVTKRGQDVTLRCDPISSHATLYWYQQALGQGPEFLTYFNYEAQPDKSGLPSDRFSAERPEGSISTLTIQRTEQRDSAMYRCASSLAFNRNTGELFFGEGSRLTVL.

The J gene is TRBJ2-7, the V gene TRBV2; 10 bases line up with TRBD2. Unmatched junction bases numbered 16, after V lost 8 bases and J lost 3 bases. This CDR3 contains 17 residues. Germline loops: CDR1 SNHLY, CDR2 FYNNEI. CDR3 bases: TGTGCCAGCGTTGTAGCGGGGGGCCCGACCACTTACTACGAGCAGTACTTC. It encodes CASVVAGGPTTYYEQYF.